The clone carrying this T cell receptor beta chain was observed a handful of times. What it binds is unknown. This entry comes from a study of T cells in Graves' hyperthyroidism and ophthalmopathy. It was RNA transcripts that yielded the amplified TCR beta CDR3 regions. The HTBI primer set served for first-round RT-PCR of the TCR CDR3. TCRdb called the multiplex PCR reads again in MiXCR, with one record for every CDR3 protein. The table records hundreds of thousands of distinct CDR3 sequences, around 16% of them present only once. Disease lasting under 3 months, a NOSPECS grade of at least 4, and a Clinical Activity Score of at least 3 were features of the ophthalmopathy patients. The diagnostic basis comprised clinical symptoms, serum thyroxine and TRAb, thyroid ultrasound and orbital computed tomography. Overall study results and limits: Blood also carried most thyroid clonotypes expanded above 0.001.

This CDR3 is 15 amino acids long. Germline assignment: CDR1 KGHSH and CDR2 LQKENI. J lost 3 bases, V lost 8 bases, and 13 bases had no gene match. J is TRBJ2-7 and V is TRBV18, with 7 nucleotides matching TRBD1. Specimen: blood. This TCR was sampled from a woman in her thirties or forties with Graves' ophthalmopathy. The CDR3 DNA is TGTGCCAGCAGCTTAGTACCCGACAGGGTCTACGAGCAGTACTTC. It encodes CASSLVPDRVYEQYF.